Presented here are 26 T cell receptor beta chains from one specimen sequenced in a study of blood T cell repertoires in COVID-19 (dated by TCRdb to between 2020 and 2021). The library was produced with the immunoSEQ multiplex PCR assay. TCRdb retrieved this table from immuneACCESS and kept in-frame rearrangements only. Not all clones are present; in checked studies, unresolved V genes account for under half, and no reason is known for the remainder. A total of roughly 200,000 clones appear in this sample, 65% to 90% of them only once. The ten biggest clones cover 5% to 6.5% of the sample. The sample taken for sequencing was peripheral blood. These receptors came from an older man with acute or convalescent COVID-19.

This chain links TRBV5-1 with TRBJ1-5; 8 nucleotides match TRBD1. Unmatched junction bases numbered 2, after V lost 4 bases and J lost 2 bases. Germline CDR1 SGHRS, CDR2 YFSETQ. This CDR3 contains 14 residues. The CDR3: CASSPDRGNQPQHF. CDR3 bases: TGCGCCAGCAGCCCGGACAGGGGCAATCAGCCCCAGCATTTT.

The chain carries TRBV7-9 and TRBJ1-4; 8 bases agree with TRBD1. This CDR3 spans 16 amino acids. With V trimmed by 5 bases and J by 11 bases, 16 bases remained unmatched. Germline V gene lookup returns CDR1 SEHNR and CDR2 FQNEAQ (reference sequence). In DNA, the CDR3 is TGTGCCAGCAGCATCCGATCTGGACAGGGTAAAGACAAACTGTTTTTT. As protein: CASSIRSGQGKDKLFF.

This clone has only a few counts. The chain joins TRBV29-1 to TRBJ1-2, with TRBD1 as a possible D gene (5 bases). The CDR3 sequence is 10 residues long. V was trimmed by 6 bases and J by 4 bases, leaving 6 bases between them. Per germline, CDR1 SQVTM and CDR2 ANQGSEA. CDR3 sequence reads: CSVGVYGYTF. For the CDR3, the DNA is TGCAGCGTAGGGGTCTATGGCTACACCTTC.

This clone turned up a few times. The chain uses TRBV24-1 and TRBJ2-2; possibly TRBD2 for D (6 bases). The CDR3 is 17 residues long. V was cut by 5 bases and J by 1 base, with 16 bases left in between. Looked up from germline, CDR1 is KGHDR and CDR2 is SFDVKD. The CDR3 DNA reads TGTGCCACCAGTGTCTTCGGGCGGGGTATGAACACCGGGGAGCTGTTTTTT. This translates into CATSVFGRGMNTGELFF.

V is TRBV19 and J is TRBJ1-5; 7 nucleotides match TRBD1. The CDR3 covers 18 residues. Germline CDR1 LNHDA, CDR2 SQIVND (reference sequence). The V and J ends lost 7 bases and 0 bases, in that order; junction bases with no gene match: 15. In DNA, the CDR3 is TGTGCCAGTACCCTATGGAGGACAGGAGGCAATAGCAATCAGCCCCAGCATTTT. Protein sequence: CASTLWRTGGNSNQPQHF.

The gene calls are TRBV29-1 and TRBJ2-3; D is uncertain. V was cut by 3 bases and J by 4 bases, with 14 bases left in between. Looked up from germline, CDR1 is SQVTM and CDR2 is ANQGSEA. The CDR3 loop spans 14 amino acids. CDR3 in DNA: TGCAGCGTTGATCTAGGTTCCCTTGCAGATACGCAGTATTTT. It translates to CSVDLGSLADTQYF.

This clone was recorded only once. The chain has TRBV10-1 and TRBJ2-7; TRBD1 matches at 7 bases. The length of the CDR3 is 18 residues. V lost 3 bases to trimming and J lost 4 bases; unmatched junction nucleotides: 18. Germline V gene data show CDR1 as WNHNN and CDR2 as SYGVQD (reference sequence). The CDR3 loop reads CASSDSFRTGAVGYEQYV. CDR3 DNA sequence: TGCGCCAGCAGTGATTCCTTTCGGACAGGCGCGGTGGGGTACGAGCAGTACGTC.

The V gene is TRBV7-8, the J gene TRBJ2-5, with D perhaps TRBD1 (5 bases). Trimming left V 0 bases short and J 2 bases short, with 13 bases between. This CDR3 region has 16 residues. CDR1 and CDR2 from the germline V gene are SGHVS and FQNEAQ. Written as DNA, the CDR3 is TGTGCCAGCAGCTTAGCGGGCAGGGTCCGGCAAGAGACCCAGTACTTC. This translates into CASSLAGRVRQETQYF.

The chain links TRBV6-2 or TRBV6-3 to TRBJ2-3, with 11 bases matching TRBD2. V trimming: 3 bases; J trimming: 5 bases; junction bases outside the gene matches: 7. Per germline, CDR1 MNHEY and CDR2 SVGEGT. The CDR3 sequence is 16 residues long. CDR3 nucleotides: TGTGCCAGCAGTTATGTCTTAGCGGGAGGGAGAGATACGCAGTATTTT. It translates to CASSYVLAGGRDTQYF.

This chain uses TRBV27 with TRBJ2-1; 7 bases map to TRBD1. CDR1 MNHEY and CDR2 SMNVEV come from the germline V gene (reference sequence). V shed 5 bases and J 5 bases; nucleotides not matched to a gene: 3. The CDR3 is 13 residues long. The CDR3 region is CASSPGQHNEQFF. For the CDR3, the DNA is TGTGCCAGCAGTCCGGGACAGCACAATGAGCAGTTCTTC.

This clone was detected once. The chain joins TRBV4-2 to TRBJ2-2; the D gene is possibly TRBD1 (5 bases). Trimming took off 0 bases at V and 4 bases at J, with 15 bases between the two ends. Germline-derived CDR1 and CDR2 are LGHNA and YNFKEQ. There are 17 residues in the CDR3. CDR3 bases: TGTGCCAGCAGCCAAGATCCATCAGGGTCAAGCACCGGGGAGCTGTTTTTT. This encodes CASSQDPSGSSTGELFF.

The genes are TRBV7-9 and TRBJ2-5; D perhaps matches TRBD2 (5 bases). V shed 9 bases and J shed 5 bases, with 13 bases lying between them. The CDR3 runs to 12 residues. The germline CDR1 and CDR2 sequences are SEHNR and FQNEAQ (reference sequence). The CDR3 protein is CASREGGETQYF. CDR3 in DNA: TGTGCCAGTCGGGAAGGAGGCGAGACCCAGTACTTC.

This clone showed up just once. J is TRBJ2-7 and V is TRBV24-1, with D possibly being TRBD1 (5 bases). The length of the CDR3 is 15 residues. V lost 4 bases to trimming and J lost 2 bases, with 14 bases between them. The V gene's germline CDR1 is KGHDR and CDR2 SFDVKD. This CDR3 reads CATSDRRQRPYEQYV. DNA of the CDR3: TGTGCCACCAGTGACCGTCGACAGCGTCCCTACGAGCAGTACGTC.

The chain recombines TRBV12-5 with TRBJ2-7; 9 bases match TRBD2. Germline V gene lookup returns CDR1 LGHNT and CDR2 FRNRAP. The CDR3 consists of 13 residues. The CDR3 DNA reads TGTGCTAGTGGTTTGGACCTCGCGTTAGCGGGAGAGGTC. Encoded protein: CASGLDLALAGEV.

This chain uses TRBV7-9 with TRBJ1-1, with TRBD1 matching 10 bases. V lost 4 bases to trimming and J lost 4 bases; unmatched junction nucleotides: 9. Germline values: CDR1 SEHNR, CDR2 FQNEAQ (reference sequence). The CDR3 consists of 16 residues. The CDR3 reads CASSWAGQGSGTEAFF. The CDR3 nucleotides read TGTGCCAGCAGCTGGGCGGGACAGGGGTCGGGCACTGAAGCTTTCTTT.

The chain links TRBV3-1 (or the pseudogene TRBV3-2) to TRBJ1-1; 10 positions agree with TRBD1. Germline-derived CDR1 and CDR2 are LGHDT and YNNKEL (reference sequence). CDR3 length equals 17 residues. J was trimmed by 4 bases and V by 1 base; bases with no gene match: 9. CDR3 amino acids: CASSQGRGGQGGTEAFF. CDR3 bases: TGTGCCAGCAGCCAAGGAAGAGGAGGACAGGGGGGCACTGAAGCTTTCTTT.

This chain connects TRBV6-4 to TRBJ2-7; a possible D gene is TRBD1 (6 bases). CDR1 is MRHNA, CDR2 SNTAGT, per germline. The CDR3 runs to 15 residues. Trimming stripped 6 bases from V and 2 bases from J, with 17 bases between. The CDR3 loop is CASRPPVQGTYEQYV. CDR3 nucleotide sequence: TGTGCCAGCAGGCCTCCGGTACAGGGCACCTACGAGCAGTACGTC.

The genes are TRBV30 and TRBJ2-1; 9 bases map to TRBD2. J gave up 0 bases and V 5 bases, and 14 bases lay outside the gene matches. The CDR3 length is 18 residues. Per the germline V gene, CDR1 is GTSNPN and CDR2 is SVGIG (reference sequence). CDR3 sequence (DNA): TGTGCCTGGTGGACCCTAGGAGCGGGGGGCAGCTCCTACAATGAGCAGTTCTTC. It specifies CAWWTLGAGGSSYNEQFF. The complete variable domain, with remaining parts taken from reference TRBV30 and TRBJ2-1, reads SQTIHQWPATLVQPVGSPLSLECTVEGTSNPNLYWYRQAAGRGLQLLFYSVGIGQISSEVPQNLSASRPQDRQFILSSKKLLLSDSGFYLCAWWTLGAGGSSYNEQFFGPGTRLTVL.

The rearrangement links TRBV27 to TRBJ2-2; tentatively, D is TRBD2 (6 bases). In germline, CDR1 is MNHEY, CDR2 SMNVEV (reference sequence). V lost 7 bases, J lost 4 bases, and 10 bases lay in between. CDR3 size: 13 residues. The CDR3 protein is CASTGRTTGELFF. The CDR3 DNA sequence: TGTGCCAGCACCGGGAGAACCACCGGGGAGCTGTTTTTT.

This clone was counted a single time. The CDR3 loop is CAWSPLASYNEQFF. CDR3 bases: TGTGCCTGGAGCCCACTAGCGTCCTACAATGAGCAGTTCTTC. The chain is built from TRBV30 and TRBJ2-1; 7 nucleotides match TRBD2. The germline V gene has CDR1 GTSNPN and CDR2 SVGIG (reference sequence). The ends lost 3 bases at V and 1 base at J; junction bases unmatched: 3. CDR3 length equals 14 residues.

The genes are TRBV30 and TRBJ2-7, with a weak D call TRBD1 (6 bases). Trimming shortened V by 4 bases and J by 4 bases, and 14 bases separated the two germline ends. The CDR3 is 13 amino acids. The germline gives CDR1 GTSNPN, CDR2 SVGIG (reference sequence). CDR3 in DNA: TGTGCCTGGAAACAGGGCGCCGGTTACGAGCAGTACTTC. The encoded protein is CAWKQGAGYEQYF. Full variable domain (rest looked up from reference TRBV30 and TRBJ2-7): SQTIHQWPATLVQPVGSPLSLECTVEGTSNPNLYWYRQAAGRGLQLLFYSVGIGQISSEVPQNLSASRPQDRQFILSSKKLLLSDSGFYLCAWKQGAGYEQYFGPGTRLTVT.

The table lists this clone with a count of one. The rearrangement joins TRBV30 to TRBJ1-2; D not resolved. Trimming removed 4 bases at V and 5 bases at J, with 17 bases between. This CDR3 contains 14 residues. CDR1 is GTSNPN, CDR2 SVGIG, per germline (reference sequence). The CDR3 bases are TGTGCCTGGACTCCTCCGTCGGGAACATATGGCTACACCTTC. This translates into CAWTPPSGTYGYTF.

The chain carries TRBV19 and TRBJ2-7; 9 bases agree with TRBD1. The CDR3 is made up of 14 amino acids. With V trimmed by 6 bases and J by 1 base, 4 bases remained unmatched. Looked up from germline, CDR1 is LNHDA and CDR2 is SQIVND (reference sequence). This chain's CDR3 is CASRPDRGSYEQYF. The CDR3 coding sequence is TGTGCCAGTAGGCCTGACAGGGGGTCCTACGAGCAGTACTTC.

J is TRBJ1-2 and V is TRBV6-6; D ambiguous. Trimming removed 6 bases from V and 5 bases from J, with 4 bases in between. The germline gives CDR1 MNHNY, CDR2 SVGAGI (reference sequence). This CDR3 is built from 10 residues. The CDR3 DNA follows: TGTGCCAGCAGCCATTATGGCTACACCTTC. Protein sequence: CASSHYGYTF.

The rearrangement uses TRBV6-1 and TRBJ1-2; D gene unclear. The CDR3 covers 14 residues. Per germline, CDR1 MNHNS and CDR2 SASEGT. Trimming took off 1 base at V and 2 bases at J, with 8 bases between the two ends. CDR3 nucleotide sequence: TGTGCCAGCAGTGAAGGCTGGCAGAACTATGGCTACACCTTC. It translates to CASSEGWQNYGYTF.

This CDR3 reads CASRGNRGNEQFF. The CDR3 DNA is TGTGCCAGCAGGGGTAACCGCGGCAATGAGCAGTTCTTC. V gene TRBV3-1 (or the pseudogene TRBV3-2) combines with J gene TRBJ2-1; D gene unclear. V lost 6 bases and J lost 6, with 12 bases in between. The length of the CDR3 is 13 residues. Germline V CDR1 and CDR2: LGHDT, YNNKEL (reference sequence).